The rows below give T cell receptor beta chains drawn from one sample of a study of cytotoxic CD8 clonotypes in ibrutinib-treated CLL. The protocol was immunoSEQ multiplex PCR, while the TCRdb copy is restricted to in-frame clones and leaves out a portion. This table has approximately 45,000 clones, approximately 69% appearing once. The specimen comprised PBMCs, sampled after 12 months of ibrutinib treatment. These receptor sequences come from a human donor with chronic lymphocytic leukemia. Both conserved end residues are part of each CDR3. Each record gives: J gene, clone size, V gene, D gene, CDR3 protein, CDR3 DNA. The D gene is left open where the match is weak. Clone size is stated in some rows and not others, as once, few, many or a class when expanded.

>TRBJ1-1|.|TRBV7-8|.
CASSSLQGRTNTEAFF
TGTGCCAGCAGCTCGCTACAGGGACGGACAAACACTGAAGCTTTCTTT
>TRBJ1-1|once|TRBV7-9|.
CASSWLGSRGMNTEAFF
TGTGCCAGCAGCTGGTTGGGGTCGAGAGGGATGAACACTGAAGCTTTCTTT
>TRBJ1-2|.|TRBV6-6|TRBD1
CASLLGQGPAYGYTF
TGTGCCAGCCTCCTTGGACAGGGACCTGCCTATGGCTACACCTTC
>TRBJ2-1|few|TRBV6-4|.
CASRSTGFMDNEQFF
TGTGCCAGCAGAAGTACAGGGTTTATGGACAATGAGCAGTTCTTC
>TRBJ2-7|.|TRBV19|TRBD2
CASSILAGDSYEQYF
TGTGCCAGTAGTATTCTAGCGGGGGACTCCTACGAGCAGTACTTC
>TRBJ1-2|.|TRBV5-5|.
CASSPWTNFQAGYTF
TGTGCCAGCAGCCCTTGGACAAACTTCCAGGCAGGCTACACCTTC
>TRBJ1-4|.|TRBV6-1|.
CASSRLGATNEKLFF
TGTGCCAGCAGCCGGCTGGGCGCAACTAATGAAAAACTGTTTTTT
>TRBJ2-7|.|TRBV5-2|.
CASSPGRGSREQYF
TGTGCCAGCAGCCCCGGGAGGGGGTCTCGCGAGCAGTACTTC
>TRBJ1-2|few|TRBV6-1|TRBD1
CASSKDRDPSYGYTF
TGTGCCAGCAGCAAAGACAGGGATCCCTCCTATGGCTACACCTTC
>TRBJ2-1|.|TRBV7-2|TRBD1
CASSFRTGADNEQFF
TGTGCCAGCAGCTTTCGGACAGGTGCAGACAATGAGCAGTTCTTC
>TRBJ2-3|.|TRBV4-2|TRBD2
CASSQDDQRGSFTDTQYF
TGTGCCAGCAGCCAAGACGACCAGCGGGGGTCCTTCACAGATACGCAGTATTTT
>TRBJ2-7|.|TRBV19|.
CASSIEASTYEQYF
TGTGCCAGTAGTATAGAGGCCAGTACCTACGAGCAGTACTTC
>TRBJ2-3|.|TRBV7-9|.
CASSFGGAWDTQYF
TGTGCCAGCAGCTTTGGGGGCGCGTGGGATACGCAGTATTTT
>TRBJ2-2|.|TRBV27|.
CASSYTWKRDTGELFF
TGTGCCAGCAGTTATACTTGGAAACGGGACACCGGGGAGCTGTTTTTT
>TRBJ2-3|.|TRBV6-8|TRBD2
CASSYSVVERGLGDTQYF
TGTGCCAGCAGTTACTCGGTGGTTGAGCGGGGTCTGGGGGATACGCAGTATTTT
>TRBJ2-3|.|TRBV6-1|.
CASKGGAISTDTQYF
TGTGCCAGCAAGGGCGGGGCAATTAGCACAGATACGCAGTATTTT
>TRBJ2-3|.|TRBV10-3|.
CAISVATSRVKATDTQYF
TGTGCCATCAGTGTGGCCACCTCCCGGGTCAAGGCCACAGATACGCAGTATTTT
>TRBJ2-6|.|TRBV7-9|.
CASGARTQDLPGANVLTF
TGTGCCAGCGGGGCCCGGACCCAGGACCTCCCTGGGGCCAACGTCCTGACTTTC
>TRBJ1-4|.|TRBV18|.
CASSPLGPIRGLTGKLFF
TGTGCCAGCTCACCACTCGGGCCCATCCGGGGCCTCACGGGAAAACTGTTTTTT
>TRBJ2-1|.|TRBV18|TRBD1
CASSPPGQGYNEQFF
TGTGCCAGCTCACCACCGGGACAGGGGTACAATGAGCAGTTCTTC
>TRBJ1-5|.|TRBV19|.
CASRKGVRGGYSNQPQHF
TGTGCCAGTAGGAAAGGCGTGCGGGGGGGATATAGCAATCAGCCCCAGCATTTT
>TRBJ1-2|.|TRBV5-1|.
CASSLEQSYGYTF
TGCGCCAGCAGCTTGGAACAGTCATATGGCTACACCTTC
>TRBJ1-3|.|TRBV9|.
CASSVDLFSGNTIYF
TGTGCCAGCAGCGTAGATTTATTCTCTGGAAACACCATATATTTT
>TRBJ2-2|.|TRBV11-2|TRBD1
CASSLGPQGAYGELFF
TGTGCCAGCAGCTTGGGCCCACAGGGGGCATACGGGGAGCTGTTTTTT
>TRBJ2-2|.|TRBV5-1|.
CASSRDRIRELFF
TGCGCCAGCAGCCGCGACAGGATCCGGGAGCTGTTTTTT
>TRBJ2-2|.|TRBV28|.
CASSFGHGELFF
TGTGCCAGCAGTTTCGGACACGGGGAGCTGTTTTTT
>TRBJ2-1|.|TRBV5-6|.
CASSLVSREQFF
TGTGCCAGCAGCTTGGTTTCAAGGGAGCAGTTCTTC
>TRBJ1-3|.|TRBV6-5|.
CASSNLGNTIYF
TGTGCCAGCAGTAACCTAGGAAACACCATATATTTT
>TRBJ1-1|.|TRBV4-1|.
CASSLSPMRGRTEAFF
TGCGCCAGCAGCCTATCGCCGATGCGGGGTCGAACTGAAGCTTTCTTT
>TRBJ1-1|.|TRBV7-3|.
CASSSGGRTEAFF
TGTGCCAGCAGCTCTGGGGGAAGGACTGAAGCTTTCTTT
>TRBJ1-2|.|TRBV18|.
CASSLLQGFYGYTF
TGTGCCAGCTCACTCCTACAGGGATTCTATGGCTACACCTTC
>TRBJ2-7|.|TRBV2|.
CASSERAGRGYEQYF
TGTGCCAGCAGTGAAAGGGCCGGCAGGGGCTACGAGCAGTACTTC
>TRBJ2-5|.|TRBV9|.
CASSFRGLLQETQYF
TGTGCCAGCAGCTTCAGGGGACTTTTACAAGAGACCCAGTACTTC
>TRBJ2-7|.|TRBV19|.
CASSTTVTSYEQYF
TGTGCCAGTAGTACGACAGTGACCTCCTACGAGCAGTACTTC
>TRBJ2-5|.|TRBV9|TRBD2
CASSVGTSGGETQYF
TGTGCCAGCAGCGTAGGGACTAGCGGGGGGGAGACCCAGTACTTC
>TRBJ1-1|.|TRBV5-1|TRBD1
CASSLQGPGNTEAFF
TGCGCCAGCAGCTTACAGGGGCCGGGGAACACTGAAGCTTTCTTT
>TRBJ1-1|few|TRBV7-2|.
CASSLRGAEAFF
TGTGCCAGCAGCTTGAGGGGAGCTGAAGCTTTCTTT